These T cell receptor beta chains were read from a single sample in a study of cytomegalovirus exposure and HLA in healthy donors. TCRdb keeps only in-frame clones here, not all; method: immunoSEQ multiplex PCR. In the table there are approximately 140,000 clones, approximately 86% of which are singletons. The sequencing input was PBMCs. Every receptor here comes from a woman between 18 and 29 years old in good health and CMV-seropositive. Both conserved end residues are part of each CDR3. A D gene is named only where the DNA matches it firmly.

TRBV28	TRBJ1-6	-	CASSLGLNSPLHF	TGTGCCAGCAGTCTGGGGCTTAATTCACCCCTCCACTTT
TRBV11-2	TRBJ2-7	-	CASSLGLEQYF	TGTGCCAGCAGCTTGGGCCTCGAGCAGTACTTC
TRBV7-9	TRBJ2-3	TRBD2	CASSLVLAGIYTQYF	TGTGCCAGCAGCTTAGTACTAGCGGGGATCTATACGCAGTATTTT
TRBV6-5	TRBJ2-7	-	CASSYSGNSYEQYF	TGTGCCAGCAGTTACTCGGGCAATTCCTACGAGCAGTACTTC
TRBV6-1	TRBJ1-1	TRBD1	CASSRGQGGLTEAFF	TGTGCCAGCAGTCGAGGACAGGGAGGGTTGACTGAAGCTTTCTTT
TRBV5-1	TRBJ1-2	TRBD1	CASSSTGGTGGNYGYTF	TGCGCCAGCAGCTCCACCGGCGGGACAGGGGGCAACTATGGCTACACCTTC
TRBV7-3	TRBJ2-1	TRBD2	CASSPRGGNEQFF	TGTGCCAGCAGCCCCCGGGGGGGCAATGAGCAGTTCTTC
TRBV30	TRBJ1-5	-	CAWSGGQSIKPQHF	TGTGCCTGGAGTGGTGGACAGTCAATAAAGCCCCAGCATTTT
TRBV28	TRBJ2-7	TRBD2	CASSTSAYEQYF	TGTGCCAGCAGTACTAGCGCCTACGAGCAGTACTTC
TRBV6-1	TRBJ2-4	-	CASHARDKNIQYF	TGTGCCAGCCATGCCCGGGACAAAAACATTCAGTACTTC
TRBV27	TRBJ1-2	-	CASSPQGPYGYTF	TGTGCCAGCAGCCCTCAGGGCCCCTATGGCTACACCTTC
TRBV6-1	TRBJ1-1	-	CASRAQGQDTEAFF	TGTGCCAGCAGGGCTCAGGGTCAGGACACTGAAGCTTTCTTT
TRBV14	TRBJ2-1	TRBD1	CASSQHAAGGGEQFF	TGTGCCAGCAGCCAGCACGCTGCAGGGGGCGGTGAGCAGTTCTTC